The 8 T cell receptor beta chains in this list originate from one sample, sequenced in a study of T cell changes during pregnancy in multiple sclerosis. TCRdb's copy holds only in-frame clones and misses some; the assay was immunoSEQ multiplex PCR. In the table there are about 38,000 clones, 75% to 95% of which are singletons. Sample: CD8+ T cells from peripheral blood mononuclear cells, taken after pregnancy. The receptors were sampled from a female donor with multiple sclerosis, enrolled in a pregnancy study.

Only one count was recorded for this clone. The chain has TRBV29-1 and TRBJ2-7; 10 nucleotides line up with TRBD2. CDR3 length: 16 residues. The V segment lost 7 bases and the J segment 0 bases; nucleotides outside the gene matches: 12. Germline V CDR1 and CDR2: SQVTM, ANQGSEA. The CDR3 loop reads CSGTGGSGGSSYEQYF. As DNA, the CDR3 is TGCAGCGGTACCGGTGGTAGCGGGGGGAGCTCCTACGAGCAGTACTTC.

The genes are TRBV7-8 and TRBJ2-1, with D unresolved. V was pared by 0 bases and J by 8 bases, with 8 bases between. This CDR3 comprises 13 residues. CDR1 is SGHVS, CDR2 FQNEAQ, per germline. The CDR3, as DNA: TGTGCCAGCAGCTTAGCTTCGTCCCATGAGCAGTTCTTC. As protein: CASSLASSHEQFF.

The rearrangement uses TRBV27 and TRBJ1-3; weak D call: TRBD1 (6 bases). The germline V gene encodes CDR1 MNHEY and CDR2 SMNVEV (reference sequence). The CDR3 spans 17 residues. V was cut by 6 bases and J by 0 bases, with 18 bases left in between. The CDR3 loop reads CASRPQTGGVSGNTIYF. The DNA of the CDR3 is TGTGCCAGCAGGCCCCAGACAGGCGGCGTCTCTGGAAACACCATATATTTT.

This clone was detected only a few times. The V and J genes are TRBV19 and TRBJ1-2, with 8 bases that match TRBD1. Germline trimming cut 8 bases from V and 7 bases from J; bases unmatched to any gene: 6. The CDR3 consists of 12 residues. Germline CDR1 and CDR2: LNHDA and SQIVND (reference sequence). The CDR3: CASRQGASGYTF. The CDR3 DNA reads TGTGCCAGTCGGCAGGGGGCGAGTGGCTACACCTTC. The variable domain in full, completed from reference TRBV19 and TRBJ1-2, reads DGGITQSPKYLFRKEGQNVTLSCEQNLNHDAMYWYRQDPGQGLRLIYYSQIVNDFQKGDIAEGYSVSREKKESFPLTVTSAQKNPTAFYLCASRQGASGYTFGSGTRLTVV.

This clone has only one observation. The chain has TRBV2 and TRBJ2-1; 9 bases map to TRBD2. With V trimmed by 2 bases and J by 1 base, 9 bases remained unmatched. CDR3 length: 18 residues. Germline V gene lookup returns CDR1 SNHLY and CDR2 FYNNEI. CDR3 in DNA: TGTGCCAGCAGTGAAATCCTTTTAGCGGGGGTGTCCTACAATGAGCAGTTCTTC. It yields the protein CASSEILLAGVSYNEQFF.

This chain connects TRBV5-1 to TRBJ1-5; 10 bases are shared with TRBD1. The CDR3 sequence is 15 residues long. CDR1 and CDR2 from the germline V gene are SGHRS and YFSETQ. Trimming took 4 bases from V and 3 from J; bases not matched to a gene: 4. The chain's CDR3 is CASSGGTGVNQPQHF. DNA of the CDR3: TGCGCCAGCAGCGGGGGGACAGGGGTCAATCAGCCCCAGCATTTT.

The V gene is TRBV7-2, the J gene TRBJ2-7; D gene unclear. Germline loops: CDR1 SGHTA, CDR2 FQGNSA. The CDR3 length is 11 residues. The V and J ends lost 3 bases and 9 bases respectively, with 9 bases between them. The DNA for the CDR3 is TGTGCCAGCAGCTTGCGTACGGGGCAGTACTTC. Residues: CASSLRTGQYF. The full variable domain, with the rest looked up from reference TRBV7-2 and TRBJ2-7, is GAGVSQSPSNKVTEKGKDVELRCDPISGHTALYWYRQSLGQGLEFLIYFQGNSAPDKSGLPSDRFSAERTGGSVSTLTIQRTQQEDSAVYLCASSLRTGQYFGPGTRLTVT.

The genes are TRBV27 and TRBJ1-1; the D is unclear. CDR3 length: 14 amino acids. The germline CDR1 and CDR2 sequences are MNHEY and SMNVEV (reference sequence). V gave up 2 bases and J gave up 1 base, with 8 bases separating them. CDR3 DNA sequence: TGTGCCAGCAGTTTAATGCAGAAGAACACTGAAGCTTTCTTT. Translation gives CASSLMQKNTEAFF.